This TCR beta chain was found in a study of CD8+ T cells in alopecia areata (dated by TCRdb to the late 2010s). For the study in its entirety: The treated patients, all with moderate-to-severe alopecia areata, were enrolled in an open-label pilot trial of oral tofacitinib given at 5 to 10 mg twice daily. Amplification of TCRbeta CDR3 regions was done by immunoSEQ multiplex PCR using 35 Vbeta forward primers and 13 Jbeta reverse primers. Scalp clonality was compared across normal scalp (n=4), patchy alopecia areata scalp (n=8), and alopecia totalis/universalis scalp (n=8). Patients received tofacitinib for 6 to 18 months and were then followed off drug for 6 months to check for delayed response and recurrence. In humans, TCRbeta sequencing was performed on scalp tissue and on sorted CD4+ and CD8+ peripheral blood T cells from healthy controls and from patients with patchy or totalis/universalis alopecia areata. Biopsies were taken from tofacitinib-treated patients at baseline and at 4 and 24 weeks of treatment, and a later scalp biopsy was taken in several of the tofacitinib-treated patients. High-throughput TCRbeta sequencing was used to examine T cell clonal expansion in alopecia areata in both the C3H/HeJ mouse model and human patients. The RNA source kit depended on sample type: the PAXgene miRNA kit for fixed scalp, the miRNeasy kit for PBMCs, and the RNeasy kit for mouse skin.

The library was obtained by the immunoSEQ multiplex PCR assay. To provide template for TCR sequencing, every sample had RNA extracted and reverse transcribed into cDNA. SuperScript III was used to make first-strand cDNA, primed with a 2:1 mix of oligo-dT and random hexamers. A synthetic immune receptor repertoire was used to gauge amplification bias, and whatever bias remained was removed computationally. Per the source publication's procedure: After raw reads were preprocessed to remove errors, the CDR3 was defined following IMGT conventions as running from the conserved cysteine to phenylalanine. Clonality was computed as 1 minus the Shannon entropy, with the entropy normalized by log2 of the number of productive unique TCRs. Whether scalp clones were CD4 or CD8 was inferred by matching scalp TCRbeta sequences against CD4 and CD8 repertoires sorted from blood. This is the immuneACCESS table as TCRdb keeps it, with only in-frame sequences that have V and J called. A part of the clones is gone; compared with another copy, unresolved V genes explain less than half, and the rest is unexplained. For V, J and clone size, that table is used; D and trimming come from the DNA. The sample contains around 250,000 clones, roughly 69% of them found a single time. More than 0.95% of the sample is in the top ten clones.

Remarks on this clone: What this receptor recognizes is not known. Base qualities are missing; no much larger clone stands one base away.

Reading the label with the study, this specimen's time point is: baseline before oral tofacitinib. Lesional scalp punch biopsies and peripheral blood were collected from alopecia areata patients. PBMCs were isolated by density centrifugation and stained for CD3, CD4 and CD8, and CD4+ and CD8+ T cells were sorted on a FACSAria. Results and caveats for the whole study, not just this receptor: Unlike mouse skin, where gammadelta T cells dominate, normal human skin contains resident alphabeta T cells that get sequenced too, which complicates analysis of the scalp TCR repertoire. Lesional scalp, especially in alopecia totalis/universalis, showed higher clonality and more expanded CD8+ clones than normal scalp, suggesting antigenic drive. Shared TCR sequences between patients were less evident than in mice, which may be partly attributable to HLA diversity in the patient population.

The V and J ends are trimmed by 7 bases and 2 bases, leaving 14 bases between them. The CDR3, cysteine through phenylalanine, is 14 amino acids long. Solely the CDR3 DNA is kept, with 42 bases framed from the first base. The germline V gene gives CDR1 as MNHEY and CDR2 as SVGAGI. The TCR sequence derives from a human donor with alopecia areata. Recombination linked TRBV6-5 to TRBJ2-5; TRBD2 is a possible D gene, resting on 7 matching bases. This specimen was CD4+ T cells sorted from blood, taken at week 0. The nucleotides are TGTGCCAGCACGGGGGCTAGCGGTCAAGAGACCCAGTACTTC. This translates into CASTGASGQETQYF.